The subject of this entry is one TCR beta chain. What it binds is unknown. The source of the sample is a study of shared clonotypes between healthy human individuals. Study details: Researchers assigned three CD4 naive, three CD4 memory, two CD8 naive and one CD8 memory plate to each donor.

Whole-study results and caveats: Roughly 5% of naive CD4 clonotypes were common to a handful of donors.

Selected positively for CCR7 and CD45RO-negative, naive CD8 cells excluded terminally differentiated effector memory CD45RA+ cells. TCRdb's copy holds only in-frame clones and misses some; the assay was immunoSEQ multiplex PCR. The top ten hold 0.85% to 1.2% of the sample, which has more than 2 million clones, 85% to 95% seen once. The CDR3 has 12 residues. Germline V lookup: CDR1 LNHDA, CDR2 SQIVND (reference sequence). V lost 6 bases, J lost 1 base, and 6 bases lay in between. The chain joins TRBV19 to TRBJ1-1, with D hard to call. This sequence originates from a man younger than 30 in good health. The sample was naive CD8+ T cells sorted from blood. The CDR3 DNA reads as TGTGCCAGTAGCGTCACGAACACTGAAGCTTTCTTT. Protein product: CASSVTNTEAFF. Using reference TRBV19 and TRBJ1-1 for the parts outside the CDR3, the full variable domain is DGGITQSPKYLFRKEGQNVTLSCEQNLNHDAMYWYRQDPGQGLRLIYYSQIVNDFQKGDIAEGYSVSREKKESFPLTVTSAQKNPTAFYLCASSVTNTEAFFGQGTRLTVV.